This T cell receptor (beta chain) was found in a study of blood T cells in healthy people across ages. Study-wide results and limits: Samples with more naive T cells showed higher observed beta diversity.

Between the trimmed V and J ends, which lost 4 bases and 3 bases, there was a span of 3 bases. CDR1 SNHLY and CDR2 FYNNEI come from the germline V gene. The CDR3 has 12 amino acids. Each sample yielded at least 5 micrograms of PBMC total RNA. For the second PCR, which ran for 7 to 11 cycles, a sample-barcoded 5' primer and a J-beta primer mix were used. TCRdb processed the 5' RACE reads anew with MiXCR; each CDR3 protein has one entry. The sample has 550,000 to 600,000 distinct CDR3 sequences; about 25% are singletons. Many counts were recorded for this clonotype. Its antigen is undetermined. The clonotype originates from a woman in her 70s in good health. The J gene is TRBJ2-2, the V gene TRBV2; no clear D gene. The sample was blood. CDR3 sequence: CASSGDTGELFF. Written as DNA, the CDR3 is TGTGCCAGCAGTGGGGACACCGGGGAGCTGTTTTTT.